These 17 T cell receptor beta chains share one sample of origin, sequenced in a study of shared clonotypes between healthy human individuals. Sequencing was performed with immunoSEQ multiplex PCR; in TCRdb, only in-frame clones are kept and a portion is missing. The data hold around 700,000 clones, with around 72% observed a single time. The sequenced material came from memory CD4+ T cells sorted from blood. Subset denoted: CD45RA-negative fraction. The source is a woman in her 30s in good health.

This CDR3 reads CASSDFTSAGELFF. The CDR3 DNA reads TGTGCCAGCAGTGACTTTACATCGGCCGGGGAGCTGTTTTTT. V usage is TRBV2 and J usage is TRBJ2-2; no firm D call. CDR1 and CDR2 from the germline V gene are SNHLY and FYNNEI. The CDR3 has 14 residues. V was pared by 3 bases and J by 6 bases, with 11 bases between. The variable domain in full, completed from reference TRBV2 and TRBJ2-2, reads EPEVTQTPSHQVTQMGQEVILRCVPISNHLYFYWYRQILGQKVEFLVSFYNNEISEKSEIFDDQFSVERPDGSNFTLKIRSTKLEDSAMYFCASSDFTSAGELFFGEGSRLTVL.

The V call is TRBV19, the J call TRBJ2-2; D is possibly TRBD1 (5 bases). CDR1 and CDR2 from the germline V gene are LNHDA and SQIVND (reference sequence). The CDR3 contains 14 residues. The V end was cut by 7 bases, the J end by 5 bases, with 14 bases between. CDR3 DNA sequence: TGTGCCAGTAAGGGCGGTTCAGGGACCGGGGAGCTGTTTTTT. Translation gives CASKGGSGTGELFF.

This chain joins TRBV5-1 and TRBJ2-1; TRBD1 is a possible D gene (5 bases). Trimming pared 4 bases from V and 3 bases from J, leaving 17 bases between. Germline CDR1 is SGHRS and CDR2 is YFSETQ. This CDR3 has 16 amino acids. The CDR3 spells CASSQAPRANYNEQFF. The CDR3 DNA reads as TGCGCCAGCAGCCAGGCACCCAGGGCAAACTACAATGAGCAGTTCTTC.

As to this clone: This CDR3 is also generated by other DNA sequences in the sample. The chain couples TRBV19 to TRBJ2-7; TRBD1 aligns across 10 bases. The germline V gene encodes CDR1 LNHDA and CDR2 SQIVND (reference sequence). The CDR3 loop spans 13 amino acids. Germline trimming cut 4 bases from V and 4 bases from J; bases unmatched to any gene: 1. DNA for the CDR3: TGTGCCAGTAGTAAGGGACAGGGGTACGAGCAGTACTTC. Translation gives CASSKGQGYEQYF. The whole variable domain, filled in from reference TRBV19 and TRBJ2-7, reads DGGITQSPKYLFRKEGQNVTLSCEQNLNHDAMYWYRQDPGQGLRLIYYSQIVNDFQKGDIAEGYSVSREKKESFPLTVTSAQKNPTAFYLCASSKGQGYEQYFGPGTRLTVT.

The chain combines TRBV27 with TRBJ2-5; a weak D match, TRBD2 (5 bases). V lost 6 bases and J 5 bases, leaving 19 bases between the germline ends. CDR1 is MNHEY, CDR2 SMNVEV, per germline (reference sequence). The CDR3 has 15 residues. CDR3 nucleotide sequence: TGTGCCAGCAGATTAACCGGGAACATGGGGGAGACCCAGTACTTC. It is translated as CASRLTGNMGETQYF.

The V gene is TRBV19, the J gene TRBJ2-5; D possibly corresponds to TRBD2 (6 bases). V was shortened by 5 bases and J by 7 bases, with 17 bases between the two germline ends. The CDR3 runs to 14 residues. CDR1 LNHDA and CDR2 SQIVND come from the germline V gene (reference sequence). In nucleotides, the CDR3 is TGTGCCAGTAGTGCCAGGACTGAGGGAGGGACCCAGTACTTC. This translates into CASSARTEGGTQYF.

The rearrangement joins TRBV6-1 to TRBJ1-2; no firm D call. V was clipped by 3 bases and J by 2 bases, with 10 bases between them. There are 14 residues in the CDR3. Per germline, CDR1 MNHNS and CDR2 SASEGT. The CDR3 nucleotides are TGTGCCAGCAGTGACCTGACCGTAAACTATGGCTACACCTTC. It codes for CASSDLTVNYGYTF.

This chain connects TRBV28 to TRBJ2-7, with 8 bases matching TRBD1. V trimming: 6 bases; J trimming: 3 bases; junction bases outside the gene matches: 7. Germline assignment: CDR1 MDHEN and CDR2 SYDVKM. The CDR3 has 14 residues. CDR3 protein: CASSQDRGFYEQYF. CDR3 in DNA: TGTGCCAGCAGCCAAGACAGGGGTTTCTACGAGCAGTACTTC.

The chain carries TRBV19 and TRBJ2-3; TRBD1 is a possible D gene (6 bases). The CDR3 runs to 13 residues. In germline, CDR1 is LNHDA, CDR2 SQIVND (reference sequence). V lost 5 bases and J lost 6, with 12 bases in between. The CDR3: CASSPQDSDTQYF. The CDR3 region has the DNA TGTGCCAGTAGTCCCCAGGACAGCGATACGCAGTATTTT.

The rearrangement uses TRBV10-3 and TRBJ1-5; the D gene is possibly TRBD1 (5 bases). The CDR3 is 13 residues long. Trimming took off 6 bases at V and 9 bases at J, with 15 bases between the two ends. CDR1 is ENHRY, CDR2 SYGVKD, per germline. This chain's CDR3 is CAIRGLLTMPQHF. The CDR3 nucleotides are TGTGCCATCAGGGGACTTCTCACCATGCCCCAGCATTTT.

The rearrangement links TRBV5-1 to TRBJ2-1; D gene unclear. The CDR3 runs 13 residues. V was shortened by 4 bases and J by 9 bases, with 14 bases between the two germline ends. Germline V gene sequence: CDR1 SGHRS, CDR2 YFSETQ. The CDR3 DNA reads TGCGCCAGCAGCCCCTCACCGGACGGTGAGCAGTTCTTC. Its protein is CASSPSPDGEQFF.

For this clone: Its ends do not fully match the called genes, so a read error is possible. The rearrangement uses TRBV11-2 and TRBJ2-7; D is uncertain. Germline CDR1 SGHAT, CDR2 FQNNGV. The CDR3 has 16 residues. CDR3 in DNA: TGTGCCAGCACCTTACTTTCCGACCCTATGTCCTACGAGCAGTACTTC. Protein product: CASTLLSDPMSYEQYF.

The chain uses TRBV4-1 and TRBJ1-2; TRBD1 matches 9 bases. V lost 0 bases to trimming and J lost 7 bases; unmatched junction nucleotides: 6. The V gene's germline CDR1 is MGHRA and CDR2 YSYEKL. This CDR3 has 15 amino acids. Here the CDR3 DNA reads TGCGCCAGCAGCCAAGAATACCGGGACAGGGCTGGCTACACCTTC. It codes for CASSQEYRDRAGYTF.

V usage is TRBV11-2 and J usage is TRBJ2-7; D call uncertain. V was shortened by 5 bases and J by 5 bases, with 13 bases between the two germline ends. Germline CDR1 reads SGHAT; CDR2 reads FQNNGV. This CDR3 spans 13 amino acids. The CDR3 nucleotides are TGTGCCAGCAGCGAATATATTCGGGACGAGCAGTACTTC. Protein sequence: CASSEYIRDEQYF.

The V and J genes are TRBV28 and TRBJ1-1; 8 bases match TRBD1. V shed 3 bases, J shed 4 bases, and the junction held 1 base outside the gene matches. Germline loops: CDR1 MDHEN, CDR2 SYDVKM. CDR3 size: 13 residues. The CDR3 DNA reads as TGTGCCAGCAGTTTTACAGGGGGCACTGAAGCTTTCTTT. Protein product: CASSFTGGTEAFF.

V and J are TRBV7-3 and TRBJ2-3, with D unresolved. The germline gives CDR1 SGHTA, CDR2 FQGTGA. There are 13 residues in the CDR3. Trimming stripped 3 bases from V and 6 bases from J, with 10 bases between. The CDR3 reads CASSLRGSDTQYF. The CDR3 DNA reads TGTGCCAGCAGCTTGCGTGGGTCTGATACGCAGTATTTT.

The V and J genes are TRBV9 and TRBJ2-1; D remains unclear. This CDR3 has 14 residues. Per the germline V gene, CDR1 is SGDLS and CDR2 is YYNGEE. The V gene lost 4 bases and the J gene lost 7 bases, with 15 bases spanning the gap. CDR3 coding DNA: TGTGCCAGCAGCCCAGACCAGGCCTCTAATGAGCAGTTCTTC. Translation: CASSPDQASNEQFF.